This T cell receptor (beta chain) appears in the sequencing data of a study of shared clonotypes between healthy human individuals. Study outcomes and limitations: On the whole, naive subsets had larger estimated richness than memory subsets had.

Germline V lookup: CDR1 SGHNT, CDR2 YYREEE (reference sequence). The V end was cut by 4 bases, the J end by 0 bases, with 20 bases between. The CDR3 sequence is 18 residues long. Naive CD8 cells lacked CD45RO, underwent positive selection for CCR7 and left out terminally differentiated effector memory CD45RA+ cells. The study enrolled healthy HIV-negative adults without recent acute infections or vaccinations as donors. Concerning this clone itself: The antigen is unknown.

Sequencing was performed with immunoSEQ multiplex PCR; in TCRdb, only in-frame clones are kept and a portion is missing. The data contain hundreds of thousands of clones, about 98% of them singletons. This clonotype was sampled from a man aged 30 to 45 in good health. This sequence joins TRBV5-4 and TRBJ1-3; tentatively, D is TRBD1 (5 bases). The sequencing input was naive CD8+ T cells sorted from blood. The DNA of the CDR3 is TGTGCCAGCAGCCCCTATCCGACAGTCGGTACCTCTGGAAACACCATATATTTT. It specifies CASSPYPTVGTSGNTIYF.